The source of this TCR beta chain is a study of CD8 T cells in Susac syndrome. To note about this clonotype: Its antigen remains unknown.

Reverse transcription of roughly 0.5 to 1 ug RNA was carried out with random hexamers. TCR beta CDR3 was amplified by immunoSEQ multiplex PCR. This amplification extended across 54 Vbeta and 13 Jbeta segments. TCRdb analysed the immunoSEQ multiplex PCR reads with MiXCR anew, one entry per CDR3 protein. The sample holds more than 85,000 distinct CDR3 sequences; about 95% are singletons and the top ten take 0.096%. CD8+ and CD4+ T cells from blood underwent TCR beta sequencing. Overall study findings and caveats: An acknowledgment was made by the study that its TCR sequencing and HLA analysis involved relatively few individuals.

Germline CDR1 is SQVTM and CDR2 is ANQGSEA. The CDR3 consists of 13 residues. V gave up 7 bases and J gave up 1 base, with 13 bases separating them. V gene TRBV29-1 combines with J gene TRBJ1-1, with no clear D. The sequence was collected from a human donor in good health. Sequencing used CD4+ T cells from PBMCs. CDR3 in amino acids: CSAVDDTNTEAFF. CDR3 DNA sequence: TGCAGCGCCGTGGACGATACGAACACTGAAGCTTTCTTT.